Listed below are T cell receptor beta chains from one sample, sequenced in a study of cytomegalovirus exposure and HLA in healthy donors. The data were produced by immunoSEQ multiplex PCR, yet TCRdb's version contains in-frame clones alone and is incomplete. Among around 140,000 clones listed, approximately 80% were seen once. Sequencing input: PBMCs. Receptors were obtained from a man between 35 and 55 years old in good health and CMV-seronegative. The CDR3 runs from the conserved cysteine through the conserved F or W. D genes are given only for firm matches. Rows give clone size only sometimes, using once, few, many, or a class for an expanded clone.

TRBV5-1,TRBD1,TRBJ2-7,-,CASSFGQGFYEQYF,TGCGCCAGCAGCTTCGGACAGGGCTTCTACGAGCAGTACTTC
TRBV4-1,-,TRBJ2-5,-,CASSQGTVQETQYF,TGCGCCAGCAGCCAAGGGACAGTACAAGAGACCCAGTACTTC
TRBV14,TRBD2,TRBJ2-5,-,CASSQEGRVRGTSLETQYF,TGTGCCAGCAGCCAAGAAGGAAGGGTGAGAGGGACTAGTCTAGAGACCCAGTACTTC
TRBV4-1,-,TRBJ2-7,-,CASGSTATYEQYF,TGCGCCAGCGGGTCGACAGCAACCTACGAGCAGTACTTC
TRBV14,-,TRBJ2-7,-,CASSQDWGRESYEQYF,TGTGCCAGCAGCCAAGATTGGGGGCGGGAGTCCTACGAGCAGTACTTC
TRBV13,TRBD2,TRBJ2-1,-,CASEGRGVYNEQFF,TGTGCCAGCGAAGGGCGGGGGGTCTACAATGAGCAGTTCTTC
TRBV27,TRBD2,TRBJ2-4,few,CASRELAGGQVIQYF,TGTGCCAGCAGAGAACTAGCGGGGGGGCAGGTCATTCAGTACTTC
TRBV6-5,-,TRBJ2-7,-,CASSILSGPDLEQYF,TGTGCCAGCAGTATCTTAAGCGGGCCTGACCTGGAGCAGTACTTC
TRBV9,-,TRBJ2-1,-,CASSVEGGRHEQFF,TGTGCCAGCAGCGTAGAGGGGGGGAGGCATGAGCAGTTCTTC
TRBV5-1,-,TRBJ1-1,-,CASEPGSGTEAFF,TGCGCCAGCGAACCAGGGTCGGGCACTGAAGCTTTCTTT
TRBV19,-,TRBJ1-5,-,CASEGVINQPQHF,TGTGCCAGTGAAGGGGTCATCAATCAGCCCCAGCATTTT
TRBV7-6,-,TRBJ2-2,once,CASSSRPGWTGELFF,TGTGCCAGCAGCTCCCGACCAGGGTGGACCGGGGAGCTGTTTTTT
TRBV27,TRBD1,TRBJ2-7,-,CASSLRDSLRANYEQYF,TGTGCCAGCAGTTTAAGGGACAGCCTTAGAGCTAACTACGAGCAGTACTTC
TRBV6-7,TRBD1,TRBJ1-5,few,CASSSGTGEQPQHF,TGTGCCAGCAGTTCCGGGACAGGGGAGCAGCCCCAGCATTTT
TRBV30,-,TRBJ1-2,-,CAWVAREGYGYTF,TGTGCCTGGGTCGCCCGGGAGGGTTATGGCTACACCTTC
TRBV6-5,-,TRBJ2-1,few,CASSYSGQIRDKQFF,TGTGCCAGCAGTTACTCAGGACAGATCAGAGACAAGCAGTTCTTC
TRBV4-1,TRBD1,TRBJ1-1,few,CASSPKGALTKSMAGNTEAFF,TGCGCCAGCAGCCCGAAGGGGGCATTAACCAAATCCATGGCAGGGAACACTGAAGCTTTCTTT
TRBV5-5,TRBD1,TRBJ2-7,-,CASSLGSGQGLATYEQYF,TGTGCCAGCAGCTTGGGGTCGGGACAGGGGTTGGCCACCTACGAGCAGTACTTC
TRBV18,TRBD1,TRBJ2-2,-,CASSPVDRASTGELFF,TGTGCCAGCTCACCGGTCGACAGGGCGAGCACCGGGGAGCTGTTTTTT
TRBV4-3,TRBD1,TRBJ1-4,once,CASSQDPSFGDRTNEKLFF,TGCGCCAGCAGCCAAGATCCTTCATTCGGGGACAGAACTAATGAAAAACTGTTTTTT
TRBV4-1,-,TRBJ2-2,-,CASSQEGLQNTGELFF,TGCGCCAGCAGCCAAGAAGGACTGCAGAACACCGGGGAGCTGTTTTTT
TRBV12-5,-,TRBJ2-1,-,CASGLAIQGGNEQFF,TGTGCTAGTGGTTTGGCCATACAGGGGGGGAATGAGCAGTTCTTC
TRBV10-1,TRBD2,TRBJ2-2,-,CASSAELAGGRTGELFF,TGCGCCAGCAGCGCGGAACTAGCGGGAGGCCGCACCGGGGAGCTGTTTTTT
TRBV10-2,-,TRBJ2-6,-,CASRDPGLIVYSGANVLTF,TGCGCCAGCAGGGACCCGGGACTTATAGTTTACTCTGGGGCCAACGTCCTGACTTTC
TRBV28,TRBD1,TRBJ2-1,-,CASTYPGQGNNEQFF,TGTGCCAGCACCTATCCAGGACAGGGGAACAATGAGCAGTTCTTC
TRBV28,-,TRBJ1-1,-,CASSLRRGVRTEAFF,TGTGCCAGCAGTCTCCGTCGGGGGGTGAGAACTGAAGCTTTCTTT
TRBV7-2,-,TRBJ2-1,-,CASSQFANEQFF,TGTGCCAGCAGCCAATTCGCGAATGAGCAGTTCTTC
TRBV28,TRBD1,TRBJ2-5,once,CASSIVGGLQETQYF,TGTGCCAGCAGTATAGTAGGGGGCCTACAAGAGACCCAGTACTTC
TRBV6-4,-,TRBJ2-3,-,CASSDTGWTDTQYF,TGTGCCAGCAGCGATACAGGGTGGACAGATACGCAGTATTTT
TRBV29-1,TRBD2,TRBJ2-1,-,CSVGTGRYNEQFF,TGCAGCGTTGGGACCGGGAGGTACAATGAGCAGTTCTTC
TRBV10-3,TRBD1,TRBJ1-4,few,CATQDRPKDEKLFF,TGTGCCACCCAGGACAGGCCAAAGGATGAAAAACTGTTTTTT
TRBV11-2,TRBD2,TRBJ2-2,-,CASSLSTSGRVAGELFF,TGTGCCAGCAGCTTATCCACTAGCGGGAGGGTCGCTGGGGAGCTGTTTTTT
TRBV7-6,-,TRBJ2-3,-,CASSLDGDTQYF,TGTGCCAGCAGCTTAGACGGAGATACGCAGTATTTT
TRBV10-1,-,TRBJ2-5,-,CASRGFPGQVKETQYF,TGCGCCAGCAGGGGGTTTCCGGGACAAGTGAAAGAGACCCAGTACTTC
TRBV10-3,-,TRBJ2-1,-,CATQGNDEQFF,TGTGCCACCCAGGGGAACGATGAGCAGTTCTTC
TRBV27,TRBD2,TRBJ2-3,-,CASSLLASGVSTDTQYF,TGTGCCAGCAGTTTATTAGCTAGCGGGGTTAGCACAGATACGCAGTATTTT
TRBV18,TRBD2,TRBJ2-1,-,CASSPPPLAGTHEQFF,TGTGCCAGCTCACCACCACCCCTAGCGGGGACGCATGAGCAGTTCTTC
TRBV6-1,TRBD2,TRBJ2-7,few,CASSEALPSGSGAYGEQYF,TGTGCCAGCAGTGAAGCGCTCCCTAGCGGGAGTGGGGCATATGGGGAGCAGTACTTC
TRBV5-6,TRBD1,TRBJ2-1,once,CASSLATGVVNEQFF,TGTGCCAGCAGCTTGGCGACAGGGGTCGTGAATGAGCAGTTCTTC